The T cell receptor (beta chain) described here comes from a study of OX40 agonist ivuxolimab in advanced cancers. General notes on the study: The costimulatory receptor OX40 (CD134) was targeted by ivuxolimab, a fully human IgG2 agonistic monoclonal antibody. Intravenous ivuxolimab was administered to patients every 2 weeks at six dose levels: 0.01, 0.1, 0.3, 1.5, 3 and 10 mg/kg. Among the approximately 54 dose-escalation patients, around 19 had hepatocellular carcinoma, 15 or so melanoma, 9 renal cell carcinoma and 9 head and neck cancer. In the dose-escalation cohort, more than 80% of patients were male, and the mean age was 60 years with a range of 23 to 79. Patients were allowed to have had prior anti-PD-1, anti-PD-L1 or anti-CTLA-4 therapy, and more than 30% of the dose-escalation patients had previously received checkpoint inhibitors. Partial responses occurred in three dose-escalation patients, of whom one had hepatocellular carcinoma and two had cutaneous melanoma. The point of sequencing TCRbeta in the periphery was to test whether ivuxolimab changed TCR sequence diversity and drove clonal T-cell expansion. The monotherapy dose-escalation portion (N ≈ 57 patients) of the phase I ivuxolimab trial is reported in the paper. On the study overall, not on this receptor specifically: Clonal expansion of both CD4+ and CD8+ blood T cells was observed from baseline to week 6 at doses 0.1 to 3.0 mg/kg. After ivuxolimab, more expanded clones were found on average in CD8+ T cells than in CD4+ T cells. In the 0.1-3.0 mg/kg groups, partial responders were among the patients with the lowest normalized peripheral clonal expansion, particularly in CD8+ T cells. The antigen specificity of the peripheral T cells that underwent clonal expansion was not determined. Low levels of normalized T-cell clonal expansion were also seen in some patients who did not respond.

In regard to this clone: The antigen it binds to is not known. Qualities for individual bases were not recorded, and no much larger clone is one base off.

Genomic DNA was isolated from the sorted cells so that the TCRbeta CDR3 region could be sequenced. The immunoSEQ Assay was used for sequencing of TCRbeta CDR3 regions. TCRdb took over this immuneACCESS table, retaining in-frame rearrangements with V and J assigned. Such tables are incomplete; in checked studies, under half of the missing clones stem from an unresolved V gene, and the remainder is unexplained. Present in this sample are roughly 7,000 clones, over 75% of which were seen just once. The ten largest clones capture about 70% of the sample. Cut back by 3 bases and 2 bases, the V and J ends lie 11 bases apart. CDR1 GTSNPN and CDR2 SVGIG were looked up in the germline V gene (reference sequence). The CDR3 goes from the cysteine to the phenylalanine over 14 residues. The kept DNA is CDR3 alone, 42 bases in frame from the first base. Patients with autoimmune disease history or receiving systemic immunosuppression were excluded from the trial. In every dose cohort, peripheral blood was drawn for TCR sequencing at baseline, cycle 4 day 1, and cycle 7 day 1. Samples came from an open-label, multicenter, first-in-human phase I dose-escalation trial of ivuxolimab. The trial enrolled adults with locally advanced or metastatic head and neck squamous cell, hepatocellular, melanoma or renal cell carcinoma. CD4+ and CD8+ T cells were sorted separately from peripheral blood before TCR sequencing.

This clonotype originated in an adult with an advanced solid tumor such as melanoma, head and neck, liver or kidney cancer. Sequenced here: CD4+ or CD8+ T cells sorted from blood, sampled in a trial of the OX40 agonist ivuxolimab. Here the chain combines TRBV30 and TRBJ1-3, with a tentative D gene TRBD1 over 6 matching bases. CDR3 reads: CAWSSSGAGNTIYF. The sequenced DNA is TGTGCCTGGAGCTCTTCAGGGGCTGGAAACACCATATATTTT. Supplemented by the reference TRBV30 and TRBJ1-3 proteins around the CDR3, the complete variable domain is SQTIHQWPATLVQPVGSPLSLECTVEGTSNPNLYWYRQAAGRGLQLLFYSVGIGQISSEVPQNLSASRPQDRQFILSSKKLLLSDSGFYLCAWSSSGAGNTIYFGEGSWLTVV.